These T cell receptor beta chains were read from a single sample in a study of T-cell reconstitution after alpha-beta-depleted transplantation in children. TCRdb passed the PCR reads through MiXCR, listing each CDR3 protein once. Counted here are about 440,000 distinct CDR3 sequences, 43% occurring once; the ten biggest clones make up under 35%. The specimen comprised PBMCs, sampled before TCRalphabeta/CD19-depleted stem cell transplant. The receptors here all came from a girl aged 2 to 9 with aplastic anemia, due to receive a stem cell transplant. CDR3s include the opening cysteine and the closing phenylalanine or tryptophan. The D gene is left open where the match is weak. Part of the rows lack a size; the others show once, few, many or a class for expanded clones.

>TRBV28|TRBD1|TRBJ2-4|NA
CASSPPPFDREKGLAKNIQYF
TGTGCCAGCAGTCCCCCGCCATTTGACAGGGAAAAGGGTTTAGCCAAAAACATTCAGTACTTC
>TRBV20-1|TRBD2|TRBJ2-3|few
CSATASGGAGTQYF
TGCAGTGCTACAGCTAGCGGGGGGGCCGGGACGCAGTATTTT
>TRBV11-2|NA|TRBJ2-7|NA
CASSLRGQTEQYF
TGTGCCAGCAGCTTGCGGGGACAGACCGAGCAGTACTTC
>TRBV7-2|NA|TRBJ1-1|NA
CASSHEWREAFF
TGTGCCAGCAGCCATGAGTGGCGGGAAGCTTTCTTT
>TRBV7-2|TRBD1|TRBJ2-1|NA
CASSFSLQGQGRLGPFF
TGTGCCAGCAGCTTCTCACTTCAGGGACAGGGACGACTTGGGCCGTTCTTC
>TRBV6-6|NA|TRBJ1-2|many
CASSYSGGDGYTF
TGTGCCAGCAGTTATTCTGGGGGCGACGGCTACACCTTC
>TRBV29-1|NA|TRBJ1-5|few
CNITRGGGPCNQPQHF
TGCAATATAACTCGTGGGGGGGGACCCTGCAATCAGCCCCAGCATTTT
>TRBV5-1|TRBD2|TRBJ2-1|NA
CASSLGAGGTNNEQFF
TGCGCCAGCAGCTTGGGAGCGGGAGGAACTAACAATGAGCAGTTCTTC
>TRBV19|TRBD2|TRBJ2-1|many
CASSPPSGRKNEQFF
TGTGCCAGTAGTCCGCCTAGCGGGAGGAAAAATGAGCAGTTCTTC
>TRBV14|NA|TRBJ2-3|NA
CASSQRMAVADTQYF
TGTGCCAGCAGCCAACGGATGGCGGTTGCAGATACGCAGTATTTT
>TRBV12-3/TRBV12-4|TRBD1|TRBJ2-7|NA
CASSWGQAFYEQYF
TGTGCCAGCAGTTGGGGACAGGCCTTCTACGAGCAGTACTTC
>TRBV20-1|NA|TRBJ2-7|many
CSATGWSSYEQYF
TGCAGTGCCACGGGCTGGAGCTCCTACGAGCAGTACTTC
>TRBV5-1|NA|TRBJ2-7|few
CASSLARGTGSPSSYEQYF
TGCGCCAGCAGCTTGGCACGAGGTACAGGGTCCCCCAGCTCCTACGAGCAGTACTTC
>TRBV20-1|NA|TRBJ2-5|NA
CSASRLAQQETQYF
TGCAGTGCTAGTCGGCTAGCGCAACAAGAGACCCAGTACTTC
>TRBV29-1|NA|TRBJ2-5|NA
CSGTVGEETQYF
TGCAGCGGTACGGTCGGAGAGGAGACCCAGTACTTC
>TRBV7-2|TRBD2|TRBJ2-1|NA
CASSLGLAGGHNEQFF
TGTGCCAGCAGCTTGGGACTAGCGGGGGGCCACAATGAGCAGTTCTTC
>TRBV11-2|NA|TRBJ1-3|NA
CASSLEAGSDTGNTIYF
TGTGCCAGCAGCTTAGAGGCAGGGTCGGACACTGGAAACACCATATATTTT
>TRBV9|NA|TRBJ1-4|few
CASSPRGRGNEKLFF
TGTGCCAGCAGCCCCCGAGGTAGGGGTAATGAAAAACTGTTTTTT
>TRBV5-5|NA|TRBJ2-1|many
CASSAQVSTYNEQFF
TGTGCCAGCAGCGCCCAAGTTAGCACCTACAATGAGCAGTTCTTC
>TRBV5-1|NA|TRBJ2-5|few
CASSLASEETQYF
TGCGCCAGCAGCTTGGCCTCAGAAGAGACCCAGTACTTC
>TRBV29-1|NA|TRBJ1-1|few
CSVATQGFSKTEAFF
TGCAGCGTTGCCACGCAGGGATTTTCCAAAACTGAAGCTTTCTTT
>TRBV20-1|TRBD2|TRBJ2-1|once
CSARDILAGAHEQFF
TGCAGTGCTAGAGATATCCTAGCGGGAGCGCATGAGCAGTTCTTC
>TRBV6-1|NA|TRBJ2-3|NA
CASTTPGWRDTQYF
TGTGCCAGCACAACACCCGGCTGGCGGGATACGCAGTATTTT
>TRBV6-2/TRBV6-3|NA|TRBJ2-1|NA
CASSPKDKDWNNEQFF
TGTGCCAGCAGTCCCAAGGACAAGGACTGGAACAATGAGCAGTTCTTC
>TRBV11-2|TRBD1|TRBJ2-5|few
CASESGQDILETQYF
TGTGCCAGCGAATCGGGACAGGACATCTTAGAGACCCAGTACTTC
>TRBV7-3|NA|TRBJ2-2|many
CASSRDGNTGELFF
TGTGCCAGCAGCCGGGACGGTAACACCGGGGAGCTGTTTTTT
>TRBV20-1|NA|TRBJ1-5|NA
CSARRFRDQPQHF
TGCAGTGCTAGAAGATTCCGGGATCAGCCCCAGCATTTT
>TRBV6-5|NA|TRBJ2-7|many
CASSYRSFRYF
TGTGCCAGCAGTTACCGGTCTTTCCGGTACTTC
>TRBV4-2|NA|TRBJ1-1|few
CASSQSQGENTEAFF
TGTGCCAGCAGCCAATCCCAGGGCGAGAACACTGAAGCTTTCTTT
>TRBV12-3/TRBV12-4|TRBD1|TRBJ2-7|NA
CASSRDRAHEQYF
TGTGCCAGCAGCAGGGACAGGGCTCACGAGCAGTACTTC
>TRBV12-3/TRBV12-4|NA|TRBJ2-1|few
CASQPRDGLYNEQFF
TGTGCCAGCCAGCCCCGGGACGGGCTCTACAATGAGCAGTTCTTC
>TRBV5-1|TRBD2|TRBJ2-2|NA
CASGLTSGRNTGELFF
TGCGCCAGCGGCCTGACTAGCGGGAGAAACACCGGGGAGCTGTTTTTT
>TRBV5-6|NA|TRBJ2-7|many
CASSLGGSSSYEQYF
TGTGCCAGCAGCCTAGGCGGATCCAGCTCCTACGAGCAGTACTTC
>TRBV12-3/TRBV12-4|TRBD1|TRBJ1-2|many
CASRAGTGKGERDF
TGTGCCAGCAGGGCCGGGACAGGGAAAGGCGAGCGGGACTTC
>TRBV7-6|NA|TRBJ2-1|once
CASSLAFGNEQFF
TGTGCCAGCAGCTTAGCCTTTGGCAATGAGCAGTTCTTC
>TRBV20-1|NA|TRBJ1-5|many
CSARAGTGENQPQHF
TGCAGTGCTAGAGCGGGAACAGGTGAAAATCAGCCCCAGCATTTT
>TRBV6-4|NA|TRBJ2-5|NA
CASTRGSSQETQYF
TGTGCCAGCACTCGGGGGAGTTCCCAAGAGACCCAGTACTTC
>TRBV4-1|NA|TRBJ2-5|NA
CASSQGTGKLAGVDETQYF
TGCGCCAGCAGCCAGGGGACAGGGAAATTAGCGGGAGTGGACGAGACCCAGTACTTC
>TRBV20-1|NA|TRBJ2-7|few
CSVMGDEQYF
TGCAGTGTAATGGGGGACGAGCAGTACTTC
>TRBV5-5|NA|TRBJ2-4|NA
CASTLGGENIQYF
TGTGCCAGCACCCTGGGGGGCGAGAACATTCAGTACTTC
>TRBV24-1|TRBD2|TRBJ2-1|NA
CATSDPTSGRYNEQFF
TGTGCCACCAGTGACCCTACTAGCGGACGGTACAATGAGCAGTTCTTC
>TRBV12-3/TRBV12-4|TRBD2|TRBJ2-5|NA
CASSHGLVIETQYF
TGTGCCAGCAGTCACGGACTAGTAATAGAGACCCAGTACTTC
>TRBV20-1|NA|TRBJ2-4|NA
CSASGSSDIQYF
TGCAGTGCTAGTGGGTCGTCCGACATTCAGTACTTC
>TRBV6-1|NA|TRBJ2-3|many
CASYPWGGGGPKSTDTQYF
TGTGCCAGCTATCCATGGGGAGGGGGAGGGCCCAAAAGCACAGATACGCAGTATTTT
>TRBV20-1|TRBD2|TRBJ2-3|NA
CSARTSGRSDTQYF
TGCAGTGCTAGAACCAGCGGGAGGTCAGATACGCAGTATTTT
>TRBV20-1|TRBD1|TRBJ1-2|NA
CSAKSQGARSDYGYTF
TGCAGTGCTAAGTCCCAGGGGGCGAGGTCGGACTATGGCTACACCTTC
>TRBV28|TRBD2|TRBJ2-3|NA
CASSLPYVLAGIHSSTDTQYF
TGTGCCAGCAGTTTACCCTACGTCCTAGCGGGAATTCATTCTAGCACAGATACGCAGTATTTT
>TRBV4-3|TRBD2|TRBJ2-3|few
CASTQEGAGETDTQYF
TGCGCCAGCACCCAAGAGGGAGCGGGAGAGACAGATACGCAGTATTTT
>TRBV6-5|TRBD1|TRBJ1-5|NA
CASSYDDRGNQPQHF
TGTGCCAGCAGTTACGATGACAGGGGTAACCAGCCCCAGCATTTT
>TRBV20-1|NA|TRBJ2-7|NA
CSASEISYEQYF
TGCAGTGCTAGCGAGATTTCCTACGAGCAGTACTTC
>TRBV4-1|NA|TRBJ2-7|NA
CASTPSLQAIYEQYF
TGCGCCAGCACCCCCTCATTACAGGCCATCTACGAGCAGTACTTC
>TRBV19|NA|TRBJ2-1|few
CASSTLTGTENYNEQFF
TGTGCCAGTAGTACCCTCACCGGGACCGAAAACTACAATGAGCAGTTCTTC
>TRBV25-1|TRBD2|TRBJ2-1|few
CASSDLAGGPVHNEQFF
TGTGCCAGCAGTGACCTAGCGGGAGGGCCTGTTCATAATGAGCAGTTCTTC
>TRBV29-1|NA|TRBJ2-5|NA
CSVADRSEETQYF
TGCAGCGTAGCCGACAGGAGTGAAGAGACCCAGTACTTC
>TRBV12-3/TRBV12-4|TRBD1|TRBJ1-4|NA
CASRSTGTNEKLFF
TGTGCCAGCAGATCGACAGGGACTAATGAAAAACTGTTTTTT
>TRBV5-1|NA|TRBJ2-7|NA
CASSSDRRSYEQYF
TGCGCCAGCAGTAGTGACAGGCGCTCCTACGAGCAGTACTTC